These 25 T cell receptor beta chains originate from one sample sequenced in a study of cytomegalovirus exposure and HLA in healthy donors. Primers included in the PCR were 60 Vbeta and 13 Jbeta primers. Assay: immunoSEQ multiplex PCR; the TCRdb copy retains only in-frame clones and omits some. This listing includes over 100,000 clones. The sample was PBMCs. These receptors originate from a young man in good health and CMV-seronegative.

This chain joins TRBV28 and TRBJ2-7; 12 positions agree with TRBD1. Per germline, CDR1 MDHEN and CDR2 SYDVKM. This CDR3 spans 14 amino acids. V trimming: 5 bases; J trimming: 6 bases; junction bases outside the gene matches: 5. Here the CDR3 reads CASSARDRGREQYF. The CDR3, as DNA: TGTGCCAGCAGTGCCCGGGACAGGGGGCGCGAGCAGTACTTC.

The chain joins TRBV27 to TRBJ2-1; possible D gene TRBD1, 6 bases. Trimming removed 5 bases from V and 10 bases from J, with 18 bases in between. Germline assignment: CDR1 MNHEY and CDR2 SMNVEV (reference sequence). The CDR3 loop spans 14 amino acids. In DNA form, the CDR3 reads TGTGCCAGCAGTCTGCAGGCCCAGGGGACGGAGCAGTTCTTC. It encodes CASSLQAQGTEQFF.

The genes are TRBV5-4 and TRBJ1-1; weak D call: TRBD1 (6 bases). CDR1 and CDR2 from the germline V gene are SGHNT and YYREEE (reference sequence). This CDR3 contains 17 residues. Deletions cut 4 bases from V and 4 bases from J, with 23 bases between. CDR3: CASSPEQGSAYGTEAFF. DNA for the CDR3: TGTGCCAGCAGCCCGGAACAGGGCTCGGCGTATGGCACTGAAGCTTTCTTT.

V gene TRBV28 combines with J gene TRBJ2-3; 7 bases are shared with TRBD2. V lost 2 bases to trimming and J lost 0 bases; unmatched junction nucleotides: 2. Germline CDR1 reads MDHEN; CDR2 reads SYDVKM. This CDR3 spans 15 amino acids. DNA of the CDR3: TGTGCCAGCAGTTTACTAGCGGTGAGCACAGATACGCAGTATTTT. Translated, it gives CASSLLAVSTDTQYF.

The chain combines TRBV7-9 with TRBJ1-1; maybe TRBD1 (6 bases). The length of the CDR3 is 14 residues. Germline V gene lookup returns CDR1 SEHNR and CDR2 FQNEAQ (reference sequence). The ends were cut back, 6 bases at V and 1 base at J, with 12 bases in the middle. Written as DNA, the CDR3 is TGTGCCAGCAGGGGGGTGGACAGGAACACTGAAGCTTTCTTT. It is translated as CASRGVDRNTEAFF.

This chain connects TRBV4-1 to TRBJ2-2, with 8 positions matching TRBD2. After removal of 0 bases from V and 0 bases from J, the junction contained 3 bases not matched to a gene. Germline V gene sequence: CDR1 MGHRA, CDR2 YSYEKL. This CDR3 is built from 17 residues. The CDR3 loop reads CASSQDRGGANTGELFF. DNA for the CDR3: TGCGCCAGCAGCCAAGATCGGGGGGGCGCGAACACCGGGGAGCTGTTTTTT.

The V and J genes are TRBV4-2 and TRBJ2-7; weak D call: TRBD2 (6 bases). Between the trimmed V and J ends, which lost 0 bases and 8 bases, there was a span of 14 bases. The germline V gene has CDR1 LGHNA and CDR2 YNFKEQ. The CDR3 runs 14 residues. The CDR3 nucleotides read TGTGCCAGCAGCCAAGATCTCCGGGAGTCCAAGCAGTACTTC. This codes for CASSQDLRESKQYF.

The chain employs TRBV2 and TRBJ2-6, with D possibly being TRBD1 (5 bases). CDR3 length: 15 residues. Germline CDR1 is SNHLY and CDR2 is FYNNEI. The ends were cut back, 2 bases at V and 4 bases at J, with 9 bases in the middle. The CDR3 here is CASSELGPGANVLTF. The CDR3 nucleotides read TGTGCCAGCAGTGAACTGGGGCCAGGGGCCAACGTCCTGACTTTC. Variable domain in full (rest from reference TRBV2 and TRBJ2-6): EPEVTQTPSHQVTQMGQEVILRCVPISNHLYFYWYRQILGQKVEFLVSFYNNEISEKSEIFDDQFSVERPDGSNFTLKIRSTKLEDSAMYFCASSELGPGANVLTFGAGSRLTVL.

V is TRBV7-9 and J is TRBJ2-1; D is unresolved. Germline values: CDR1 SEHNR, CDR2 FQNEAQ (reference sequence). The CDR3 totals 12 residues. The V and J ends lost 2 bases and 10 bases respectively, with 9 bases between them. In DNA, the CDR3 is TGTGCCAGCAGCTTAACGGGTATGGAGCAGTTCTTC. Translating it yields CASSLTGMEQFF.

The CDR3 protein is CASSLRFPEAFF. CDR3 in DNA: TGTGCCAGCAGTTTGAGGTTCCCTGAAGCTTTCTTT. V gene TRBV28 combines with J gene TRBJ1-1, with D unclear. This CDR3 is 12 amino acids long. V was trimmed by 3 bases and J by 6 bases, leaving 8 bases between them. In germline, CDR1 is MDHEN, CDR2 SYDVKM. The complete variable domain, with remaining parts taken from reference TRBV28 and TRBJ1-1, reads DVKVTQSSRYLVKRTGEKVFLECVQDMDHENMFWYRQDPGLGLRLIYFSYDVKMKEKGDIPEGYSVSREKKERFSLILESASTNQTSMYLCASSLRFPEAFFGQGTRLTVV.

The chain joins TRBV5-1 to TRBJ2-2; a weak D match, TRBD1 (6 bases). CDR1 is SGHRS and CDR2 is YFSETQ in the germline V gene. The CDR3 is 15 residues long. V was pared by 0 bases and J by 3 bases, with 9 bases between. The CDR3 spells CASSLGAGDTGELFF. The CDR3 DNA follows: TGCGCCAGCAGCTTGGGTGCAGGGGACACCGGGGAGCTGTTTTTT. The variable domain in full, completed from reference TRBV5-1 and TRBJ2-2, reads KAGVTQTPRYLIKTRGQQVTLSCSPISGHRSVSWYQQTPGQGLQFLFEYFSETQRNKGNFPGRFSGRQFSNSRSEMNVSTLELGDSALYLCASSLGAGDTGELFFGEGSRLTVL.

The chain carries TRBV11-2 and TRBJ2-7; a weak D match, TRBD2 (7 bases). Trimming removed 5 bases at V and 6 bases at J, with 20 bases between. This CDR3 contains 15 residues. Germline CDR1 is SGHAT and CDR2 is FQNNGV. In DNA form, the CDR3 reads TGTGCCAGCAGCCTAGCCTTAAGGGGGGAGGGCGAGCAGTACTTC. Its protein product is CASSLALRGEGEQYF. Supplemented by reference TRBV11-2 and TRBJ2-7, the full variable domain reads EAGVAQSPRYKIIEKRQSVAFWCNPISGHATLYWYQQILGQGPKLLIQFQNNGVVDDSQLPKDRFSAERLKGVDSTLKIQPAKLEDSAVYLCASSLALRGEGEQYFGPGTRLTVT.

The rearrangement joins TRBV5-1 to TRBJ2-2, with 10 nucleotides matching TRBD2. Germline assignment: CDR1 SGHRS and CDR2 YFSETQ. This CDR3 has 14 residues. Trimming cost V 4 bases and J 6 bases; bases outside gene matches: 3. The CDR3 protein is CASSPGTSAGELFF. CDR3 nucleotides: TGCGCCAGCAGCCCCGGGACTAGCGCCGGGGAGCTGTTTTTT.

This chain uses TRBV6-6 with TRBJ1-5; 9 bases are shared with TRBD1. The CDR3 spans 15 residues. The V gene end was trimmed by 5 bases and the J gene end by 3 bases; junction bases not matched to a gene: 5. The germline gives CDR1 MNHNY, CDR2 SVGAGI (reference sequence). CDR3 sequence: CASSRDRVLNQPQHF. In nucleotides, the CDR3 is TGTGCCAGCAGTCGGGACAGGGTACTCAATCAGCCCCAGCATTTT.

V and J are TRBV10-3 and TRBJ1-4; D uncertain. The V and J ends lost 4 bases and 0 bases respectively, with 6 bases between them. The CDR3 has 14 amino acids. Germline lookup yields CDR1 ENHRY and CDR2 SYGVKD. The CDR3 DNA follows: TGTGCCATCAGTGGGGCAGCAACTAATGAAAAACTGTTTTTT. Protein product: CAISGAATNEKLFF.

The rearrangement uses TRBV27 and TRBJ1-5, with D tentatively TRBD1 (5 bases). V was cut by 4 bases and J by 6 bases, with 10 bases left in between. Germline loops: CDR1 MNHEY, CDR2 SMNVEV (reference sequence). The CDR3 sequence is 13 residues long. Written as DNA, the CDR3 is TGTGCCAGCAGTTCAGGACAAAGTCAGCCCCAGCATTTT. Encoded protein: CASSSGQSQPQHF.

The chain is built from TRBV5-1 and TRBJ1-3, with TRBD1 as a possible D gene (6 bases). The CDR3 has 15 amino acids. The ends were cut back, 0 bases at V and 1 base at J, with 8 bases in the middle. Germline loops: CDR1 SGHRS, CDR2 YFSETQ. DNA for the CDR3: TGCGCCAGCAGCTTGGCAGACAGGTCTGGAAACACCATATATTTT. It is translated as CASSLADRSGNTIYF. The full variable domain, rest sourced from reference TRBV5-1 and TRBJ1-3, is KAGVTQTPRYLIKTRGQQVTLSCSPISGHRSVSWYQQTPGQGLQFLFEYFSETQRNKGNFPGRFSGRQFSNSRSEMNVSTLELGDSALYLCASSLADRSGNTIYFGEGSWLTVV.

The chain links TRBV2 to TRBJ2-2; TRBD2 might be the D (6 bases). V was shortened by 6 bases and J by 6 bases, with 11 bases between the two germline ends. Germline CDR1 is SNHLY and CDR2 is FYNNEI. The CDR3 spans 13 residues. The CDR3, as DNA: TGTGCCAGCAGGCTAGGAGGGCCCGGGGAGCTGTTTTTT. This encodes CASRLGGPGELFF.

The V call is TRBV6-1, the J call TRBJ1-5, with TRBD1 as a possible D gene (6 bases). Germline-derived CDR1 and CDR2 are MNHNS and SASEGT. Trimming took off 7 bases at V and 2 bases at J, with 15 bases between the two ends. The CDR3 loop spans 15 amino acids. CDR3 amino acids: CASIEPGQGNQPQHF. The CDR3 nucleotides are TGTGCCAGCATCGAACCGGGACAAGGCAATCAGCCCCAGCATTTT.

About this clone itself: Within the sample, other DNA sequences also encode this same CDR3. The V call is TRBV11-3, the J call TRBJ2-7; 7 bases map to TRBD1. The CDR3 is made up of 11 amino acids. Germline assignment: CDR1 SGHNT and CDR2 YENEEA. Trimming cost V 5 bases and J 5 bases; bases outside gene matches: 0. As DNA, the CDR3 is TGTGCCAGCAGCCAGGGGGACGAGCAGTACTTC. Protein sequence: CASSQGDEQYF. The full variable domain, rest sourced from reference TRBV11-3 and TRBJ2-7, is EAGVVQSPRYKIIEKKQPVAFWCNPISGHNTLYWYLQNLGQGPELLIRYENEEAVDDSQLPKDRFSAERLKGVDSTLKIQPAELGDSAVYLCASSQGDEQYFGPGTRLTVT.

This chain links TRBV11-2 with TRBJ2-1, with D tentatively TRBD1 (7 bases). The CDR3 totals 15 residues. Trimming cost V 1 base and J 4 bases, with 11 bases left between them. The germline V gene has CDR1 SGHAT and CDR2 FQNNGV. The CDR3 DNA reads TGTGCCAGCAGCTTAGTCCCAGGGGGGTACAATGAGCAGTTCTTC. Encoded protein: CASSLVPGGYNEQFF.

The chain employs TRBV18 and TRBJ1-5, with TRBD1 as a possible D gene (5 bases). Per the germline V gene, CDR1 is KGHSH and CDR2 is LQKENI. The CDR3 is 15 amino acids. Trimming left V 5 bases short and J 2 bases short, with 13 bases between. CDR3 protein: CASSFTSTGNQPQHF. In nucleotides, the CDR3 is TGTGCCAGCTCATTTACGTCGACAGGCAATCAGCCCCAGCATTTT.

For the CDR3, the DNA is TGCGCCAGCAGCCAGCCGACAGGGGGTCTGAACACTGAAGCTTTCTTT. Translating gives CASSQPTGGLNTEAFF. The chain is built from TRBV4-1 and TRBJ1-1, with 9 bases lining up with TRBD1. Germline V gene lookup returns CDR1 MGHRA and CDR2 YSYEKL. The CDR3 runs 16 residues. Trimming removed 3 bases from V and 0 bases from J; junction bases left unmatched: 5.

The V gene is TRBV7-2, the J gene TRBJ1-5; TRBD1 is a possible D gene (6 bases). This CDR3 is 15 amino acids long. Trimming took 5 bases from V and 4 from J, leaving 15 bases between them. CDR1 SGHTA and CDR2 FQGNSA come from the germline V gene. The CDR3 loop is CASSNRGGANQPQHF. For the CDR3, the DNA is TGTGCCAGCAGCAACCGAGGGGGTGCAAATCAGCCCCAGCATTTT.

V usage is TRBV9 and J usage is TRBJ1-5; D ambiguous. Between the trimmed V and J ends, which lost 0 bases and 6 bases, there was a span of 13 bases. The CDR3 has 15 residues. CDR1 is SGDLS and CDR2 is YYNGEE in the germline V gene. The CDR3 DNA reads TGTGCCAGCAGCGTAGGCTCAGGTGGTGTTCAGCCCCAGCATTTT. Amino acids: CASSVGSGGVQPQHF.